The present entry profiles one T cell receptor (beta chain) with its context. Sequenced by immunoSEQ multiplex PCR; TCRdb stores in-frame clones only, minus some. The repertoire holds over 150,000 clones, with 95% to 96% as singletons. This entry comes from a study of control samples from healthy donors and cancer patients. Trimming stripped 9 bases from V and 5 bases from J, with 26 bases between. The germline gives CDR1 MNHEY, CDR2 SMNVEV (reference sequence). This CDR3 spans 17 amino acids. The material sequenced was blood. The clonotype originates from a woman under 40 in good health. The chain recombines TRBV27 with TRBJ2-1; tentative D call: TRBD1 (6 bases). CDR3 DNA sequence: TGTGCCAGTTCGTCTCTTCCGAGGACAGAAGTCCACAATGAGCAGTTCTTC. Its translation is CASSSLPRTEVHNEQFF.